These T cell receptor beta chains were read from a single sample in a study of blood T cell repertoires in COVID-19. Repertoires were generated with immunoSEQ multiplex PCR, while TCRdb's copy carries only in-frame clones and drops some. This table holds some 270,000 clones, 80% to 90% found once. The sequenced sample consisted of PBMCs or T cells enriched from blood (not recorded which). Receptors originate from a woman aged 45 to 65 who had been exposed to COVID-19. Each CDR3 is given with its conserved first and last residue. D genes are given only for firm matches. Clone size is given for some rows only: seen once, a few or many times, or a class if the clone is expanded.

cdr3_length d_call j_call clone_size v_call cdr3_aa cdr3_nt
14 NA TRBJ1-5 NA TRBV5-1 CASSFWGEGQPQHF TGCGCCAGCAGCTTTTGGGGGGAGGGGCAGCCCCAGCATTTT
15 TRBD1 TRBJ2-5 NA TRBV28 CASSDPGQGAETQYF TGTGCCAGCAGTGATCCGGGACAGGGAGCGGAGACCCAGTACTTC
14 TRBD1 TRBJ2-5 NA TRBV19 CASSLQGAGQTQYF TGTGCCAGTAGCCTACAGGGGGCCGGACAGACCCAGTACTTC
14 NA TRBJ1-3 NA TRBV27 CASSLAYSGNTIYF TGTGCCAGCAGTTTAGCCTACTCTGGAAACACCATATATTTT
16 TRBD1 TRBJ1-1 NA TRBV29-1 CSVVATGWVSNTEAFF TGCAGCGTTGTTGCGACAGGGTGGGTGTCGAACACTGAAGCTTTCTTT
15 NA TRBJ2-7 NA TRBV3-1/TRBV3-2 CASSLNPTASYEQYF TGTGCCAGCAGCCTAAACCCCACTGCATCCTACGAGCAGTACTTC
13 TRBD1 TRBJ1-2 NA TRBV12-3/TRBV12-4 CASSVRQGAGYTF TGTGCCAGCAGTGTAAGACAGGGGGCTGGCTACACCTTC
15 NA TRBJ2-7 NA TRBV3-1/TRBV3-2 CASSQATGGAYEQYF TGTGCCAGCAGCCAAGCTACGGGGGGCGCCTACGAGCAGTACTTC
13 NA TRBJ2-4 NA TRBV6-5 CASRRLAKNIQYF TGTGCCAGCAGGCGTCTAGCCAAAAACATTCAGTACTTC
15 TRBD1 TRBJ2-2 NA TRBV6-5 CASSYSPGGPGELFF TGTGCCAGCAGTTACTCACCAGGGGGCCCCGGGGAGCTGTTTTTT
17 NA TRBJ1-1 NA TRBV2 CASSAWGRGGLGTEAFF TGTGCCAGCAGTGCCTGGGGCAGGGGAGGGTTGGGGACTGAAGCTTTCTTT
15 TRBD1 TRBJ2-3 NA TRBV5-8 CASGTGTVVTDTQYF TGTGCCAGCGGCACGGGGACAGTGGTTACAGATACGCAGTATTTT
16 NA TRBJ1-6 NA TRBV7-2 CASSLAGQMYNSPLHF TGTGCCAGCAGCTTAGCAGGACAGATGTATAATTCACCCCTCCACTTT
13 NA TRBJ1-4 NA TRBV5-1 CASSLEPNEKLFF TGCGCCAGCAGCTTGGAGCCTAATGAAAAACTGTTTTTT
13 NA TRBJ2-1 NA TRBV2 CARERGSYNEQFF TGTGCCAGGGAAAGGGGGTCCTACAATGAGCAGTTCTTC
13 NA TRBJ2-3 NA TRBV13 CASSFPSTDTQYF TGTGCCAGCAGCTTCCCTAGCACAGATACGCAGTATTTT
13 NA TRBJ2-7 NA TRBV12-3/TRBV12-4 CASSSQGPYEQYF TGTGCCAGCAGTTCACAGGGACCCTACGAGCAGTACTTC
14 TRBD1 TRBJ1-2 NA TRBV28 CASSSTGTFYGYTF TGTGCCAGCAGTTCGACAGGGACCTTCTATGGCTACACCTTC
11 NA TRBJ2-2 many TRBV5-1 CASSFAGELFF TGCGCCAGCAGCTTCGCCGGGGAGCTGTTTTTT
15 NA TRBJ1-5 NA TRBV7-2 CASSALWGPGQPQHF TGTGCCAGCAGCGCGCTATGGGGGCCAGGCCAGCCCCAGCATTTT
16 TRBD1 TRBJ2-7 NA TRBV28 CASSSPPGTGSYEQYF TGTGCCAGCAGCTCACCCCCCGGGACAGGGTCCTACGAGCAGTACTTC
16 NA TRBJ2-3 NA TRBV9 CASSSGRGSGTDTQYF TGTGCCAGCAGCTCCGGGCGAGGGTCGGGGACAGATACGCAGTATTTT
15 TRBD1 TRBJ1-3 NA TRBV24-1 CATSEDDRGVNTIYF TGTGCCACCAGTGAGGATGACAGGGGGGTTAACACCATATATTTT
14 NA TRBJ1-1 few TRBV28 CASSLSPGLTEAFF TGTGCCAGCAGTTTATCTCCAGGGCTCACTGAAGCTTTCTTT
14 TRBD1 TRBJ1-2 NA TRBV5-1 CASSLGDRDYGYTF TGCGCCAGCAGCTTGGGAGACAGGGACTATGGCTACACCTTC
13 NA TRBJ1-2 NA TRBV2 CASSENRGYGYTF TGTGCCAGCAGTGAGAATAGGGGCTATGGCTACACCTTC
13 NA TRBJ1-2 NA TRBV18 CASSPNGNYGYTF TGTGCCAGCTCACCAAACGGGAACTATGGCTACACCTTC
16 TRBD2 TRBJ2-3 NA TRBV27 CASSSLLAGFTDTQYF TGTGCCAGCAGTTCCCTCCTAGCGGGATTCACAGATACGCAGTATTTT
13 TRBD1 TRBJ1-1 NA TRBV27 CASRRTGNHQAFF TGTGCCAGCAGGCGGACAGGGAATCACCAAGCTTTCTTT
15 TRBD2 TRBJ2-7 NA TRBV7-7 CASSLSRTSSYEQYF TGTGCCAGCAGCTTATCTAGGACTAGCTCCTACGAGCAGTACTTC
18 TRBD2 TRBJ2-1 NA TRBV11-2 CASSRRGGLADTYNEQFF TGTGCCAGCAGCCGTCGGGGCGGGCTAGCGGATACCTACAATGAGCAGTTCTTC
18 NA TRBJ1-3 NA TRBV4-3 CASSRKHAVSNSGNTIYF TGCGCCAGCAGCCGCAAGCATGCGGTTTCCAACTCTGGAAACACCATATATTTT
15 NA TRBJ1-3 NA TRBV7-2 CASSLQAASGNTIYF TGTGCCAGCAGCTTACAGGCCGCCTCTGGAAACACCATATATTTT
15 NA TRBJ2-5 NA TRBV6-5 CASSKDMGLQETQYF TGTGCCAGCAGTAAGGACATGGGATTACAAGAGACCCAGTACTTC
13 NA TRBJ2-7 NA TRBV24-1 CATSDQRENEQYF TGTGCCACCAGTGACCAGAGGGAGAACGAGCAGTACTTC
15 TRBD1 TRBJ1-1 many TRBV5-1 CASSRNGQVGTEAFF TGCGCCAGCAGCAGAAACGGACAGGTGGGCACTGAAGCTTTCTTT
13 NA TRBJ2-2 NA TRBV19 CASRNSDTGELFF TGTGCCAGTAGAAACTCCGACACCGGGGAGCTGTTTTTT
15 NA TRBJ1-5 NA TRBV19 CASCFRGTGNQPQHF TGTGCCAGTTGTTTCAGGGGAACGGGCAATCAGCCCCAGCATTTT
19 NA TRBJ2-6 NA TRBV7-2 CASSRLSRDKTDGANVLTF TGTGCCAGCAGCCGTTTGTCCCGGGACAAAACGGATGGGGCCAACGTCCTGACTTTC
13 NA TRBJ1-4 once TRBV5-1 CASSSGDAEKLFF TGCGCCAGCAGCTCGGGGGATGCTGAAAAACTGTTTTTT
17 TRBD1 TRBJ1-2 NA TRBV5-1 CASSSLARQGGGYGYTF TGCGCCAGCAGCTCCTTGGCCCGACAGGGGGGGGGCTATGGCTACACCTTC
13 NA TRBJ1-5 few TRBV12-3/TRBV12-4 CASGLSGVGPQHF TGTGCCAGCGGACTTTCAGGGGTTGGGCCCCAGCATTTT